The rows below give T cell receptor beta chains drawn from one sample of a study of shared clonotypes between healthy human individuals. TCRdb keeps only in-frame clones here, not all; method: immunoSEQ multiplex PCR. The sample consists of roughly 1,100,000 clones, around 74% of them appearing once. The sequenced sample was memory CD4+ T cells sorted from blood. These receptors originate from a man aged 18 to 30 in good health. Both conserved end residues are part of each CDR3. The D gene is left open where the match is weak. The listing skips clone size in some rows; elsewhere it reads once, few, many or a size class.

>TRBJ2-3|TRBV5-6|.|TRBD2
CASSLAGGSTDTQYF
TGTGCCAGCAGCCTAGCGGGAGGGTCCACAGATACGCAGTATTTT
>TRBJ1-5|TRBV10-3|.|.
CAIRGGGGSNQPQHF
TGTGCCATCAGAGGGGGGGGCGGAAGCAATCAGCCCCAGCATTTT
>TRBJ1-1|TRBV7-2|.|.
CASSFQQRTEAFF
TGTGCCAGCAGCTTCCAGCAACGCACTGAAGCTTTCTTT
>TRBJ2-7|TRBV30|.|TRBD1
CAWGNRGLYEQYF
TGTGCCTGGGGTAACAGGGGCCTCTACGAGCAGTACTTC
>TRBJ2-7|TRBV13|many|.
CASSSDDRKEQYF
TGTGCCAGCAGCTCAGACGACCGAAAGGAGCAGTACTTC
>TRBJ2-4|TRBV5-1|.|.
CASSLAGPQNRHIQYF
TGCGCCAGCTCTTTGGCGGGGCCCCAGAACCGGCACATTCAGTACTTC
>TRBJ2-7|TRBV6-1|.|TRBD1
CASSIQGGSEQYF
TGTGCCAGCAGTATACAGGGGGGTAGCGAGCAGTACTTC
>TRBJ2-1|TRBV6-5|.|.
CASRTGGNEQFF
TGTGCCAGCAGAACAGGAGGGAATGAGCAGTTCTTC
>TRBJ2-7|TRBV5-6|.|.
CASSRGTYSPTEQYF
TGTGCCAGCAGTCGGGGGACATACAGTCCTACCGAGCAGTACTTC
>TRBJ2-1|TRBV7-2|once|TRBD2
CASSLLAGGPGPHEQFF
TGTGCCAGCAGCTTGCTAGCGGGGGGGCCAGGGCCCCATGAGCAGTTCTTC
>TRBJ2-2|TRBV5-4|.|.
CASSWNRANTGELFF
TGTGCCAGCAGCTGGAACAGGGCTAACACCGGGGAGCTGTTTTTT
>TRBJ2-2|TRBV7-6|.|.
CASSPPLTANTGELFF
TGTGCCAGCAGCCCGCCCCTCACCGCGAACACCGGGGAGCTGTTTTTT
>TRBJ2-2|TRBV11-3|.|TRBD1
CASSLAGQAYTGELFF
TGTGCCAGCAGCTTAGCCGGACAGGCCTACACCGGGGAGCTGTTTTTT
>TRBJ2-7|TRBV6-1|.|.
CASSVRSLYVEQYF
TGTGCCAGCAGTGTAAGGTCCCTCTATGTGGAGCAGTACTTC
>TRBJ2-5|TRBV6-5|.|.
CASSWTLQETQYF
TGTGCCAGCAGTTGGACTCTCCAAGAGACCCAGTACTTC
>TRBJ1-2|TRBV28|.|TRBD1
CASNTKKGAKGLYGYTF
TGTGCCAGCAATACTAAGAAGGGGGCGAAGGGCCTATATGGCTACACCTTC
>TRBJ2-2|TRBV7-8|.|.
CASSLSWGYTGELFF
TGTGCCAGCAGCTTAAGTTGGGGATATACCGGGGAGCTGTTTTTT
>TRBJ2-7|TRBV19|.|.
CASSIRTFHEQYF
TGTGCCAGTAGTATCAGGACTTTCCACGAGCAGTACTTC
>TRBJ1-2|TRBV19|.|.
CASRGGAGYGYTF
TGTGCCAGTAGGGGGGGCGCGGGCTATGGCTACACCTTC
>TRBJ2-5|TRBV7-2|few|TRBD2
CASSLRTRGQETQYF
TGTGCCAGCAGCTTAAGGACTAGAGGCCAAGAGACCCAGTACTTC
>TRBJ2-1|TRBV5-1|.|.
CASSYQDNEQFF
TGCGCCAGCAGCTACCAAGACAATGAGCAGTTCTTC
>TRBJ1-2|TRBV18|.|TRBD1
CASSQTGTNYGYTF
TGTGCCAGCTCTCAGACAGGGACGAACTATGGCTACACCTTC
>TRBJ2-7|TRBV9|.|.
CASSVDVREANEQYF
TGTGCCAGCAGCGTAGACGTCAGGGAAGCCAACGAGCAGTACTTC